This T cell receptor (beta chain) was retrieved from a study of T cell changes during pregnancy in multiple sclerosis (dated by TCRdb to between 2018 and 2021). For the wider study: In women with multiple sclerosis, the researchers looked at how the T cell repertoire shifted as pregnancy progressed.

The library was built by means of the immunoSEQ multiplex PCR assay. The table was pulled from immuneACCESS by TCRdb, which kept in-frame rearrangements only. Such tables lose some clones; where checked, under half of the loss comes from unresolved V genes, and the rest has no known cause. This sample has 60,000 to 70,000 clones in its table, and roughly 89% of those were observed once. Together, the top ten hold about 1.3% of the sample. Turning to this clone: No cognate antigen has been identified for it. No quality values exist for individual bases; no much larger clone is one base distant.

V is trimmed back by 11 bases and J by 3 bases, and the junction contains 11 bases that no gene match accounts for. Inclusive of the bounding cysteine and phenylalanine, the CDR3 is 14 residues long. The entry retains the CDR3 DNA only, 42 bases that are in frame from base 1. CDR1 and CDR2 (MNHNS, SASEGT) derive from the germline V gene. The TCR originated in a female donor in good health, enrolled as a control in a pregnancy study. The specimen was peripheral blood, collected in the third trimester of pregnancy. The sequence is built from TRBV6-1 and TRBJ1-2; the junction holds 8 bases that match TRBD1. The DNA sequence reads TGTGCCGGAACGGGACAGGATATTGACTATGGCTACACCTTC. Protein translation: CAGTGQDIDYGYTF.